This T cell receptor (beta chain) was identified during a study of tissue T cells after allogeneic stem cell transplantation. Clones were read by immunoSEQ multiplex PCR, and TCRdb kept only the in-frame ones, dropping some. Of roughly 3,200 clones in the sample, roughly two fifths were seen once. Described time point: mouse harvest day 14 after allogeneic transplant. Each mouse received 10^7 T-cell-depleted marrow cells plus 10^6 splenic CD5+ T cells by tail vein. By proportion, this clone is medium-sized. The gene names here belong to mouse. Sequencing ends 1 residue short of the CDR3 end; the germline J gene provides the rest. The V gene's germline CDR1 is KGHPV and CDR2 FQNQEV (reference sequence). The CDR3 sequence is 14 residues long. V shed 6 bases and J shed 0 bases, with 9 bases lying between them.

The sample was gut tissue. The sequence derives from a female BALB/c mouse given C57BL/6 T cells with graft-versus-host disease after an allogeneic hematopoietic cell transplant. This chain links TRBV26 with TRBJ1-3; the D is unclear. The CDR3 reads CASRAPDSGNTLYF. Partial CDR3 DNA: TGTGCCAGCAGGGCCCCGGATTCTGGAAATACGCTCTAT.